Below, one T cell receptor (beta chain) is given with its context. Its antigen is not known. The PCR ran on 60 Vbeta and 13 Jbeta primers. The repertoire was sequenced with immunoSEQ multiplex PCR; TCRdb's copy has only in-frame clones and lacks some. The sample is made up of about 88,000 clones, and the top ten hold 5.5% of it. The data were obtained in a study of cytomegalovirus exposure and HLA in healthy donors. Study results and limitations: Researchers reported in a later analysis that a missense DCLRE1C variant was tied to TCR beta V- and J-gene trimming. Later findings reportedly placed an Asian-associated ancestry cluster below the approximately 650-donor mean for N-insertions. A later look showed TCR association rates differing by HLA locus, highest for DRB1 and lowest for HLA-C. In a later analysis, the majority of CMV-associated beta chains seemingly showed HLA restriction.

CDR1 is PRHDT and CDR2 is FYEKMQ in the germline V gene (reference sequence). The ends were cut back, 3 bases at V and 1 base at J, with 12 bases in the middle. CDR3 length: 15 amino acids. The sequencing sample was made of PBMCs. This rearrangement joins TRBV13 to TRBJ1-1; a possible D gene is TRBD1 (6 bases). The sequence was collected from a girl aged 10 to 17 in good health and CMV-seropositive. The CDR3 protein is CASSFRGVANTEAFF. The CDR3 bases are TGTGCCAGCAGCTTCAGGGGAGTGGCGAACACTGAAGCTTTCTTT.